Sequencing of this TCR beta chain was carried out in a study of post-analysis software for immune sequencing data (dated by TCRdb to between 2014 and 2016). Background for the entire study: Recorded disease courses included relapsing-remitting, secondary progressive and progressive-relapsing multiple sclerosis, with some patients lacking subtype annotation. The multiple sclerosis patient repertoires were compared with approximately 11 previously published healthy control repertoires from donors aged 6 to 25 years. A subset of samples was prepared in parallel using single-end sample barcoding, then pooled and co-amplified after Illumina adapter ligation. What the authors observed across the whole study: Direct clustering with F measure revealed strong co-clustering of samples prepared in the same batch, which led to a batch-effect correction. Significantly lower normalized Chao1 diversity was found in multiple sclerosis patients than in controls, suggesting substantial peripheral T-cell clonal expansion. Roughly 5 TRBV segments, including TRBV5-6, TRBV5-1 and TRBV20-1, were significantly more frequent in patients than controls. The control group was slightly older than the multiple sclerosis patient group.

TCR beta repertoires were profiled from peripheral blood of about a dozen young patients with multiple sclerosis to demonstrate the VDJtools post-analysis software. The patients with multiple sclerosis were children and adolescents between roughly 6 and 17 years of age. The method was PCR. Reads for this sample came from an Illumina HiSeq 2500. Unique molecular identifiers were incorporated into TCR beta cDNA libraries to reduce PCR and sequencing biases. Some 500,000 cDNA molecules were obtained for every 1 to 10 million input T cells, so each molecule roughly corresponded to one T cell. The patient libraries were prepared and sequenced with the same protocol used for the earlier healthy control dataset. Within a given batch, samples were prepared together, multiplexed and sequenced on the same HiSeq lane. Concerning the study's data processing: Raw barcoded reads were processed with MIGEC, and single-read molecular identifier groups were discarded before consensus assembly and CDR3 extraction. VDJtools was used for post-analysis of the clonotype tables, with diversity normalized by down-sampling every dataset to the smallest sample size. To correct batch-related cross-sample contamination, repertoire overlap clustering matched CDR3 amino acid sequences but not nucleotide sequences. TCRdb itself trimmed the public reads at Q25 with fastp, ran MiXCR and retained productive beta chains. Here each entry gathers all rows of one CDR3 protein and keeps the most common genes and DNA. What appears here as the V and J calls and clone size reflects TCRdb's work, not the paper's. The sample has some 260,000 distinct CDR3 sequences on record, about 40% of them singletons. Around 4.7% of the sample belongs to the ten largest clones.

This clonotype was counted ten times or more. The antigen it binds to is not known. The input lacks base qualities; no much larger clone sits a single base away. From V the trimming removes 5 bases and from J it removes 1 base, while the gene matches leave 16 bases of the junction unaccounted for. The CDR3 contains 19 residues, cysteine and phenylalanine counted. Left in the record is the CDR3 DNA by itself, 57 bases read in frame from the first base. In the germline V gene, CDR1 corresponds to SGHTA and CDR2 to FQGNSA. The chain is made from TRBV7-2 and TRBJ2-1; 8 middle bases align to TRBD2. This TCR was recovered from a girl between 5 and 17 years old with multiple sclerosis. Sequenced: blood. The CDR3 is CASSHPGLAGIGSYNEQFF. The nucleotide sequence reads TGTGCCAGCAGCCACCCCGGTCTAGCGGGCATCGGATCCTACAATGAGCAGTTCTTC.